The rows below give T cell receptor beta chains drawn from one sample of a study of beta chain features in type 1 diabetes. The data were produced by immunoSEQ multiplex PCR, yet TCRdb's version contains in-frame clones alone and is incomplete. The sample includes about half a million clones, approximately 30% of them seen just once. Sequenced material: naive CD4+ T cells from blood. The source is a man aged 18 to 29 in good health. Each CDR3 is given with its conserved first and last residue. The order of the fields is clone size, D gene, V gene, J gene, CDR3 protein, CDR3 DNA. The D gene is left open where the match is weak. Expanded clones get a size class; other rows say once, few or many, or leave the size out.

few	TRBD2	TRBV5-4	TRBJ2-3	CASSFVAPGRTDTQYF	TGTGCCAGCAGCTTCGTAGCGCCCGGGAGGACAGATACGCAGTATTTT
.	TRBD1	TRBV30	TRBJ2-1	CAWSFGQGPLQFF	TGTGCCTGGAGTTTCGGACAGGGGCCCCTCCAGTTCTTC
.	TRBD1	TRBV4-3	TRBJ2-6	CASSRQGAGANVLTF	TGCGCCAGCAGCCGTCAGGGGGCTGGGGCCAACGTCCTGACTTTC
.	TRBD1	TRBV25-1	TRBJ1-1	CASSDGGTGGVEAFF	TGTGCCAGCAGTGATGGCGGGACAGGGGGAGTTGAAGCTTTCTTT
.	.	TRBV5-1	TRBJ1-1	CASSFWGAGTEAFF	TGCGCCAGCAGCTTCTGGGGGGCCGGGACTGAAGCTTTCTTT
.	.	TRBV18	TRBJ2-5	CASSPPALRETQYF	TGTGCCAGCTCACCACCGGCTCTTAGGGAGACCCAGTACTTC
few	TRBD1	TRBV30	TRBJ1-2	CAWSPTRTGEYGYTF	TGTGCCTGGAGTCCGACCAGGACAGGGGAATATGGCTACACCTTC
.	.	TRBV7-2	TRBJ1-5	CASSPGTATQPQHF	TGTGCCAGCAGCCCGGGGACGGCGACTCAGCCCCAGCATTTT
.	TRBD2	TRBV18	TRBJ2-1	CASSPPTSGTYNEQFF	TGTGCCAGCTCACCACCTACTAGCGGGACTTACAATGAGCAGTTCTTC
few	.	TRBV30	TRBJ1-1	CAWRVNTEAFF	TGTGCCTGGAGGGTGAACACTGAAGCTTTCTTT
.	TRBD1	TRBV9	TRBJ2-3	CASSVGQGGTDTQYF	TGTGCCAGCAGCGTAGGACAGGGGGGCACAGATACGCAGTATTTT
.	TRBD2	TRBV5-1	TRBJ2-1	CASSLYAGGYNEQFF	TGCGCCAGCAGCCTCTACGCGGGAGGGTACAATGAGCAGTTCTTC